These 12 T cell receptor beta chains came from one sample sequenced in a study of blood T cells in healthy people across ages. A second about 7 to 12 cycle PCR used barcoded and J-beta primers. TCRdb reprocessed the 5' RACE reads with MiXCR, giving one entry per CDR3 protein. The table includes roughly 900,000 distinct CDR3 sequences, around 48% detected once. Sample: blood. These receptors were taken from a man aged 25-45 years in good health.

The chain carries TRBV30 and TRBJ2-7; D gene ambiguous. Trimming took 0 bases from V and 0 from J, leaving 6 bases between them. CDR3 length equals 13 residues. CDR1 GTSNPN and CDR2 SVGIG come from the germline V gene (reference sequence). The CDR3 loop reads CAWSVVHSYEQYF. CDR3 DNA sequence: TGTGCCTGGAGTGTCGTCCACTCCTACGAGCAGTACTTC.

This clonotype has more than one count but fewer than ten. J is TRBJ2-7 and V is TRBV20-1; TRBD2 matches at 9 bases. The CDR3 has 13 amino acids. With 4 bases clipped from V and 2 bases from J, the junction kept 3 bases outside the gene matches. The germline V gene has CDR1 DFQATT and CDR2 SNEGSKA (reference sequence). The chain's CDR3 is CSAKGTSPYEQYF. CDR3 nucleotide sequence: TGCAGTGCTAAAGGGACTAGCCCCTACGAGCAGTACTTC.

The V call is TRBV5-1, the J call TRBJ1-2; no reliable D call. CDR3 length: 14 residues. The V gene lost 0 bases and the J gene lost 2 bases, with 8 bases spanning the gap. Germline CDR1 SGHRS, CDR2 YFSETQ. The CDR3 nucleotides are TGCGCCAGCAGCTTGGACTCCCAGAACTATGGCTACACCTTC. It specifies CASSLDSQNYGYTF.

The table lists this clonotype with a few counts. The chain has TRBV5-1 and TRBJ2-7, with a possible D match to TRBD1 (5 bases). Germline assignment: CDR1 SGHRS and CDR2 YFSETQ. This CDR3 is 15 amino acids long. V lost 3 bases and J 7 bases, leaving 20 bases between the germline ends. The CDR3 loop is CASSSRWGSYNEQYF. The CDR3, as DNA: TGCGCCAGCAGCTCCCGGTGGGGCTCCTACAATGAGCAGTACTTC.

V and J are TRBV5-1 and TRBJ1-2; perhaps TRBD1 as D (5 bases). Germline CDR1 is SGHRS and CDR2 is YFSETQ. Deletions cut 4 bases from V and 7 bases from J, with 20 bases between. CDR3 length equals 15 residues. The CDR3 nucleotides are TGCGCCAGCAGCCCCCCTGCCGACAGCTCCGGTGGCTACACCTTC. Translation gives CASSPPADSSGGYTF. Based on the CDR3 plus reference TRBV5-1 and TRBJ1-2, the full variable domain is KAGVTQTPRYLIKTRGQQVTLSCSPISGHRSVSWYQQTPGQGLQFLFEYFSETQRNKGNFPGRFSGRQFSNSRSEMNVSTLELGDSALYLCASSPPADSSGGYTFGSGTRLTVV.

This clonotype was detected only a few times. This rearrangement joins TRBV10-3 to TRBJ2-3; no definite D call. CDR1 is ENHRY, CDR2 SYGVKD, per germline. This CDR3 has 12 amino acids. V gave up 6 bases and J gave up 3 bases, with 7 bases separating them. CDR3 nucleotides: TGTGCCATCAGCCTGGGAACAGATACGCAGTATTTT. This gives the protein CAISLGTDTQYF.

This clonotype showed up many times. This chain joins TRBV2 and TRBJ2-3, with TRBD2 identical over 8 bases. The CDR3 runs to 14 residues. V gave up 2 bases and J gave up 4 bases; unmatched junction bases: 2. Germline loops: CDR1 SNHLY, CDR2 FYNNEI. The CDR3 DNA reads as TGTGCCAGCAGTGAACGGGGGGGCGCAGATACGCAGTATTTT. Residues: CASSERGGADTQYF.

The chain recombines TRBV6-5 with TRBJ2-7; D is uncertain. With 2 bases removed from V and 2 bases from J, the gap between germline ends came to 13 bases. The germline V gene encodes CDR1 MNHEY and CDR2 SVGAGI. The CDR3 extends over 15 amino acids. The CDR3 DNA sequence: TGTGCCAGCAGTTACACGGAGCGACAAACCTACGAGCAGTACTTC. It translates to CASSYTERQTYEQYF.

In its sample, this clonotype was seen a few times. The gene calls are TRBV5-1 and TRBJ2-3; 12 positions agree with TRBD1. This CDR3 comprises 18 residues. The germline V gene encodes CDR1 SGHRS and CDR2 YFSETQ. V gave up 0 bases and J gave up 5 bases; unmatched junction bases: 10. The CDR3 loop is CASSLASGTGGLLDTQYF. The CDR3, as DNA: TGCGCCAGCAGCTTGGCGTCCGGGACAGGGGGCCTCCTAGATACGCAGTATTTT. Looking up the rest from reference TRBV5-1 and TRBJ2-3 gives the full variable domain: KAGVTQTPRYLIKTRGQQVTLSCSPISGHRSVSWYQQTPGQGLQFLFEYFSETQRNKGNFPGRFSGRQFSNSRSEMNVSTLELGDSALYLCASSLASGTGGLLDTQYFGPGTRLTVL.

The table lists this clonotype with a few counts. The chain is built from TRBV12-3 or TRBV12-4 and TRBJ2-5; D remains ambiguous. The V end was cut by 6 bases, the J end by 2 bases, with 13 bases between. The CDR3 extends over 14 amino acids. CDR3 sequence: CASSPTLGQETQYF. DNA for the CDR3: TGTGCCAGCAGCCCGACCCTGGGACAAGAGACCCAGTACTTC.

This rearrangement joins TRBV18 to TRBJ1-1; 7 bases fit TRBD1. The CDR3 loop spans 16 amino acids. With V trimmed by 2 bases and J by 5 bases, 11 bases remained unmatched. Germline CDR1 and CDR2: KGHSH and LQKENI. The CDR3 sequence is CASSPRGQPRGTEAFF. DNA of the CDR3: TGTGCCAGCTCACCAAGGGGACAGCCCCGAGGAACTGAAGCTTTCTTT.

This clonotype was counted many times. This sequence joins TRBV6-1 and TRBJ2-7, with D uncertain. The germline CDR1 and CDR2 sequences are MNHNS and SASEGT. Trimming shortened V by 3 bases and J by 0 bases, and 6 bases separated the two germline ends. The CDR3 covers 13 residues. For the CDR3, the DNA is TGTGCCAGCAGTGAGGGCAGCTCCTACGAGCAGTACTTC. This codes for CASSEGSSYEQYF.